This T cell receptor (beta chain) was profiled in a study of yellow fever vaccine responses in identical twins. Study-level results: Reportedly, the response of twins' T cells to the vaccine seemed partly convergent, partly personalized.

TCRdb analysed the RT-PCR reads with MiXCR anew, one entry per CDR3 protein. The sample has thousands of distinct CDR3 sequences, roughly 85% seen once. The germline V gene has CDR1 SGHNT and CDR2 YENEEA. The CDR3 loop spans 16 amino acids. The V end was cut by 5 bases, the J end by 3 bases, with 18 bases between. Remarks on this clonotype: Antigen: not known.

The chain is built from TRBV11-3 and TRBJ2-3, with a possible D match to TRBD2 (5 bases). The clonotype comes from a woman aged 18-29 years who received the yellow fever vaccine. Sequences were derived from T cells from blood (PBMCs), unsorted or a sorted subset (not recorded which), sampled before or after yellow fever vaccination (not recorded which). CDR3 bases: TGTGCCAGCAGCCCACGGGCGAGGGAAGTGACAGATACGCAGTATTTT. It codes for CASSPRAREVTDTQYF. Together with reference TRBV11-3 and TRBJ2-3, the CDR3 gives the full variable domain: EAGVVQSPRYKIIEKKQPVAFWCNPISGHNTLYWYLQNLGQGPELLIRYENEEAVDDSQLPKDRFSAERLKGVDSTLKIQPAELGDSAVYLCASSPRAREVTDTQYFGPGTRLTVL.